What follows are 3 T cell receptor beta chains derived from one specimen sequenced in a study of response to subunit inactivated influenza vaccine. One entry per CDR3 protein, called by TCRdb with MiXCR from the RT-PCR reads. The sample lists approximately 500,000 distinct CDR3 sequences, less than 25% seen once, with roughly 2.8% in the top ten. These same data were also listed under a study on T cells expressing NK-cell markers. That report notes: The cDNA for TCR beta came from 5'RACE template switching with UMIs.

The sample in question was CD4+ T cells sorted from PBMCs, obtained about 12 days after vaccination. The origin of the receptors is a man in his fifties who received an inactivated influenza vaccine.

This clonotype was picked up a small number of times. V and J are TRBV7-8 and TRBJ2-7, with TRBD2 matching over 13 bases. Germline V gene lookup returns CDR1 SGHVS and CDR2 FQNEAQ. This CDR3 contains 17 residues. The J segment lost 4 bases and the V segment lost 2 bases, leaving 8 bases of the junction unmatched. The CDR3, as DNA: TGTGCCAGCAGCTTACTACCTGGACTAGCGGGGGAGTACGAGCAGTACTTC. Translating it yields CASSLLPGLAGEYEQYF.

This clonotype was counted at least ten times. This chain joins TRBV6-1 and TRBJ2-2; 13 positions agree with TRBD2. Germline CDR1 reads MNHNS; CDR2 reads SASEGT. CDR3 length: 15 residues. J was trimmed by 8 bases and V by 6 bases; bases with no gene match: 6. Written as DNA, the CDR3 is TGTGCCAGCAGCGACTGGACTAGCGGGGGAGGGGAGCTGTTTTTT. This codes for CASSDWTSGGGELFF.

This clonotype was counted between two and nine times. The chain couples TRBV6-1 to TRBJ2-3; 7 nucleotides align to TRBD1. Losses at the gene ends were 8 bases for V and 0 bases for J; bases not matched to a gene: 8. Germline loops: CDR1 MNHNS, CDR2 SASEGT. CDR3 length: 15 amino acids. CDR3 region: CASASGQDSTDTQYF. The DNA for the CDR3 is TGTGCCAGCGCGAGTGGACAGGATAGCACAGATACGCAGTATTTT.